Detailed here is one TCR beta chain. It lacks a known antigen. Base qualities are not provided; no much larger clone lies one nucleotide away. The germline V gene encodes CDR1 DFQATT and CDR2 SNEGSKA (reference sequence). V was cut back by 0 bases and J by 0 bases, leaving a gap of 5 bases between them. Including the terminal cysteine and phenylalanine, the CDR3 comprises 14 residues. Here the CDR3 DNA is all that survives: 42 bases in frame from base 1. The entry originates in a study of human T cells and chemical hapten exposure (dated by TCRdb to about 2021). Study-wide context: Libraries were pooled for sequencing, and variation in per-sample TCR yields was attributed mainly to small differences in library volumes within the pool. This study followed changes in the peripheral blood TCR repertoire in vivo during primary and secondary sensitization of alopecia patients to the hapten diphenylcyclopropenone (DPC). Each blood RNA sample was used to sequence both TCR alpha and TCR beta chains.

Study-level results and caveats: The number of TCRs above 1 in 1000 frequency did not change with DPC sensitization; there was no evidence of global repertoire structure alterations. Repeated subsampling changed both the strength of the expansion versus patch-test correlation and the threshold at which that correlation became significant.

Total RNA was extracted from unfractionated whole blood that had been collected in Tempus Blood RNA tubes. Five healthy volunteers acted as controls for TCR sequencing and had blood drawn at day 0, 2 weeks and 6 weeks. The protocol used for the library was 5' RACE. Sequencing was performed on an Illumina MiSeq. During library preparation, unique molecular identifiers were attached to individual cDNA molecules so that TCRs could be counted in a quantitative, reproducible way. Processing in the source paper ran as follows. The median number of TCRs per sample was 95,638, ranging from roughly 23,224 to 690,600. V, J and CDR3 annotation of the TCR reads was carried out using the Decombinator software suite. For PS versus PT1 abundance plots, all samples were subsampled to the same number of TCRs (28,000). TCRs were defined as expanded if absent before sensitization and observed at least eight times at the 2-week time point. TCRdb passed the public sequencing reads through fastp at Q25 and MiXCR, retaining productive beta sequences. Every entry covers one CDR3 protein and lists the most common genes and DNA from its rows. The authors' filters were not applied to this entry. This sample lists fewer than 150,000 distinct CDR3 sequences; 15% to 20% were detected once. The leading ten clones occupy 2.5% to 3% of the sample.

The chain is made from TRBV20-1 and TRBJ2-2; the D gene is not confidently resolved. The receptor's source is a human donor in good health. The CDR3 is CSARDSPNTGELFF. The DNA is TGCAGTGCTAGAGATAGCCCGAACACCGGGGAGCTGTTTTTT.